This record concerns one T cell receptor beta chain sequence. The data were produced by immunoSEQ multiplex PCR, yet TCRdb's version contains in-frame clones alone and is incomplete. The data contain 100,000 or so clones, about 95% of them singletons. The selected patients with pancreatic ductal adenocarcinoma had surgery but no neoadjuvant therapy. V trimming: 5 bases; J trimming: 8 bases; junction bases outside the gene matches: 8. The CDR3 is made up of 15 amino acids. Germline V gives CDR1 ENHRY, CDR2 SYGVKD. These data belong to a study of T cells in pancreatic ductal adenocarcinoma. The TCR sequence derives from a human donor with pancreatic ductal adenocarcinoma. V is TRBV10-3 and J is TRBJ2-1; 11 nucleotides agree with TRBD2. Sequenced input: PBMCs. CDR3 nucleotides: TGTGCCATCAGTCCACTAGCGGGAGATGTAGATGAGCAGTTCTTC. Translating gives CAISPLAGDVDEQFF.